Listed below are T cell receptor beta chains from one sample, sequenced in a study of response to subunit inactivated influenza vaccine. MiXCR, applied by TCRdb to the RT-PCR reads, yields one record per CDR3 protein. The data show 700,000 to 800,000 distinct CDR3 sequences, approximately 18% seen once. Source: PBMCs from blood, taken 5 to 6 days after vaccination. The receptors originated from a man in his fifties or sixties who received an inactivated influenza vaccine. Each CDR3 is given with its conserved first and last residue. A D gene is named only where the DNA matches it firmly. Only part of the rows carry a size: once, few, many, or a class if the clone is expanded.

D gene | CDR3 length | clone size | J gene | V gene | CDR3 DNA | CDR3 protein
NA | 15 | NA | TRBJ1-6 | TRBV7-9 | TGTGCCAGCAGCCCAAGTAGCTCCTATAATTCACCCCTCCACTTT | CASSPSSSYNSPLHF
NA | 16 | few | TRBJ2-2 | TRBV7-2 | TGTGCCAGCAGCCCCCGGCTCAGACTTAGCACCGGGGAGCTGTTTTTT | CASSPRLRLSTGELFF
NA | 13 | few | TRBJ2-1 | TRBV20-1 | TGCAGTGCTAGTGCTGTCCAAGAGAATGAGCAGTTCTTC | CSASAVQENEQFF
NA | 14 | NA | TRBJ2-7 | TRBV6-5 | TGTGCCAGCAGTTACTCGATGACAGGCTACGAGCAGTACTTC | CASSYSMTGYEQYF
TRBD1 | 15 | once | TRBJ1-1 | TRBV3-1 | TGTTCCAGCAGCCAAGGACAGGTAGTACGAACTGAAGCTTTCTTT | CSSSQGQVVRTEAFF
TRBD1 | 15 | NA | TRBJ1-1 | TRBV6-1 | TGTGCCAGCAGTGACCAGACAGGGTCGAACACTGAAGCTTTCTTT | CASSDQTGSNTEAFF
NA | 13 | few | TRBJ1-5 | TRBV28 | TGTGCCAGCAGCCTCCCGTGGGGTCAGCCCCAGCATTTT | CASSLPWGQPQHF
NA | 13 | NA | TRBJ2-5 | TRBV11-2 | TGTGCCAGCAGCTTCAGAGCGGAGGAGACCCAGTACTTC | CASSFRAEETQYF
NA | 16 | NA | TRBJ2-2 | TRBV27 | TGTGCCAGCAGTACGAATGGACGGATGAACACCGGGGAGCTGTTTTTT | CASSTNGRMNTGELFF
NA | 16 | NA | TRBJ2-3 | TRBV20-1 | TGCAGTGCTCTTGAGACCGGGGGGCAGGGGCCAGATACGCAGTATTTT | CSALETGGQGPDTQYF
NA | 14 | few | TRBJ1-2 | TRBV28 | TGTGCCAGCACAACGGGGTGGCAGGGATATGGCTACACCTTC | CASTTGWQGYGYTF
NA | 16 | many | TRBJ2-2 | TRBV12-3/TRBV12-4 | TGTGCCAGCACCCCGGCAGGGTCTAGTTCGGGCGGGGAGCTGTTTTTT | CASTPAGSSSGGELFF
NA | 14 | few | TRBJ2-7 | TRBV5-1 | TGCGCCAGCAGCCCGGGACCAGCCTCCTACGAGCAGTACTTC | CASSPGPASYEQYF
TRBD2 | 20 | NA | TRBJ2-1 | TRBV11-2 | TGTGCCAGCAGCCCCTCATACGGAACTAGCGGGAGGTCGACCTACAATGAGCAGTTCTTC | CASSPSYGTSGRSTYNEQFF
NA | 15 | few | TRBJ2-1 | TRBV20-1 | TGCAGTGCTAGAGATGTGGGGTCGAACTACAATGAGCAGTTCTTC | CSARDVGSNYNEQFF
NA | 21 | once | TRBJ2-7 | TRBV21-1 | TGTGCCAGCAGCAAACGGGACAGGGAGGTAACGGGCGGAGGGAAAGACTACGAGCAGTACTTC | CASSKRDREVTGGGKDYEQYF
TRBD2 | 15 | NA | TRBJ2-7 | TRBV20-1 | TGCAGTGCTAGGCCGACTAGCGGGAGTATCTACGAGCAGTACTTC | CSARPTSGSIYEQYF
TRBD1 | 14 | NA | TRBJ2-7 | TRBV12-3/TRBV12-4 | TGTGCCAGCAGGGGCGGGACAGGGGGCCACGAGCAGTACTTC | CASRGGTGGHEQYF
NA | 12 | NA | TRBJ2-1 | TRBV12-3/TRBV12-4 | TGTGCCAGCAGGCCCGACGTTGGGGAGCAGTTCTTC | CASRPDVGEQFF
TRBD1 | 12 | many | TRBJ1-1 | TRBV29-1 | TGCAGCGCTGGACAGGGGAACACTGAAGCTTTCTTT | CSAGQGNTEAFF
NA | 14 | few | TRBJ2-7 | TRBV10-2 | TGCGCCAGCAGTTCCGGAGTGACGTTCGGAGGGCAGTACTTC | CASSSGVTFGGQYF
NA | 13 | NA | TRBJ2-1 | TRBV12-3/TRBV12-4 | TGTGCCAGCAGCCGCACTATAAACAATGAGCAGTTCTTC | CASSRTINNEQFF
TRBD1 | 15 | few | TRBJ2-7 | TRBV6-1 | TGTGCCACCCACTGGGGGGCTGGACAGGGCTACGAGCAGTACTTC | CATHWGAGQGYEQYF
NA | 11 | NA | TRBJ2-5 | TRBV10-2 | TGCGCCAGCCTCCGAGCAGAGACCCAGTACTTC | CASLRAETQYF
TRBD1 | 15 | NA | TRBJ1-1 | TRBV6-5 | TGTGCCAGCAGTTACACAGCTACAGGGGTCACTGAAGCTTTCTTT | CASSYTATGVTEAFF
TRBD2 | 15 | few | TRBJ2-7 | TRBV10-3 | TGTGCCATCAGTGACGGTAGCGGGAGCTCCTACGAGCAGTACTTC | CAISDGSGSSYEQYF
NA | 12 | many | TRBJ2-3 | TRBV11-1 | TGTGCCAGCAGCCGGACTATCAAGGCGCAGTATTTT | CASSRTIKAQYF
NA | 15 | NA | TRBJ2-3 | TRBV6-1 | TGTGCCAGCAGTCCCCGGGACTTCGTGGCGGATACGCAGTATTTT | CASSPRDFVADTQYF
TRBD2 | 14 | NA | TRBJ2-7 | TRBV7-2 | TGTGCCAGCAGCCCCCAGCGGGGAACCTACGAGCAGTACTTC | CASSPQRGTYEQYF
TRBD1 | 13 | NA | TRBJ1-1 | TRBV29-1 | TGCAGCGTTGAAAAAACTGGACAGGTTGAAGCTTTCTTT | CSVEKTGQVEAFF
TRBD2 | 12 | few | TRBJ2-1 | TRBV7-9 | TGTGCCGGGCGGGGGGCGACGAATGAGCAGTTCTTC | CAGRGATNEQFF
TRBD2 | 16 | NA | TRBJ2-5 | TRBV7-9 | TGTGCCAGCAGCTTAGGGGTAGCGGGGGGCCAAGAGACCCAGTACTTC | CASSLGVAGGQETQYF
TRBD2 | 15 | NA | TRBJ2-7 | TRBV5-6 | TGTGCCAGCAGCTTGATAGCGGGAGGGACCTACGAGCAGTACTTC | CASSLIAGGTYEQYF
TRBD2 | 15 | many | TRBJ2-1 | TRBV20-1 | TGCAGTGCTAGGCGGAGGACTAGCGGGGTGAATGAGCAGTTCTTC | CSARRRTSGVNEQFF
NA | 18 | few | TRBJ2-2 | TRBV9 | TGTGCCAGCACTGCCAGCGACCTACCGTCTCTTCGTACCGGGGAGCTGTTTTTT | CASTASDLPSLRTGELFF
NA | 14 | few | TRBJ1-1 | TRBV12-3/TRBV12-4 | TGTGCCAGCAGGCAAGTTTCAAATGGCCCTGAAGCTTTCTTT | CASRQVSNGPEAFF
TRBD2 | 19 | few | TRBJ2-5 | TRBV6-2/TRBV6-3 | TGTGCCAGCAGTTACACAGGACTAGCGGGCTCGCGTGTGGGAGAGACCCAGTACTTC | CASSYTGLAGSRVGETQYF
NA | 15 | NA | TRBJ2-1 | TRBV7-9 | TGTGCCAGCAGCTTCGATCAACGACTTATCCATGAGCAGTTCTTC | CASSFDQRLIHEQFF
NA | 15 | many | TRBJ2-1 | TRBV27 | TGTGCCAGCAGTTTAGGTCAGGGCGTGGGGAATGAGCAGTTCTTC | CASSLGQGVGNEQFF
NA | 11 | NA | TRBJ2-1 | TRBV5-1 | TGCGCCAGCGGCCTAGGGGATGAGCAGTTCTTC | CASGLGDEQFF
NA | 16 | many | TRBJ2-4 | TRBV12-3/TRBV12-4 | TGTGCCAGCAGTTCGGTAGGGCTCCTAGCCAAAAACATTCAGTACTTC | CASSSVGLLAKNIQYF